The 27 T cell receptor beta chains in this list originate from one sample, sequenced in a study of blood T cell repertoires in COVID-19. Some clones are missing from TCRdb's copy, which holds only in-frame ones; the method was immunoSEQ multiplex PCR. Of fewer than 300,000 clones listed, approximately 89% are singletons. Material: peripheral blood. These receptors were collected from a woman in her thirties with COVID-19, enrolled during active disease.

The V and J genes are TRBV7-9 and TRBJ1-3; D might be TRBD1 (6 bases). The CDR3 has 15 amino acids. Germline-derived CDR1 and CDR2 are SEHNR and FQNEAQ (reference sequence). The V end was cut by 6 bases, the J end by 0 bases, with 12 bases between. The chain's CDR3 is CASSRTAFSGNTIYF. The CDR3 nucleotides are TGTGCCAGCAGTCGGACAGCTTTCTCTGGAAACACCATATATTTT.

The chain employs TRBV5-1 and TRBJ1-5, with a weak D call TRBD1 (5 bases). The CDR3 totals 16 residues. CDR1 is SGHRS, CDR2 YFSETQ, per germline. V lost 3 bases and J lost 1, with 14 bases in between. The DNA for the CDR3 is TGCGCCAGCAGCTCACAGCCCGGGGGAAGCAATCAGCCCCAGCATTTT. Translated: CASSSQPGGSNQPQHF.

The rearrangement joins TRBV7-3 to TRBJ2-4; 11 bases are a match to TRBD2. Germline CDR1 and CDR2: SGHTA and FQGTGA. The trim removed 5 bases at V and 3 bases at J, leaving 3 bases unmatched. The CDR3 has 15 amino acids. For the CDR3, the DNA is TGTGCCAGCAGCCTAGGGACTAGCGGCAAAAACATTCAGTACTTC. It specifies CASSLGTSGKNIQYF.

The rearrangement links TRBV7-8 to TRBJ1-1; 11 bases line up with TRBD1. The CDR3 spans 16 residues. Germline values: CDR1 SGHVS, CDR2 FQNEAQ. Germline trimming cut 3 bases from V and 4 bases from J; bases unmatched to any gene: 7. The CDR3 region has the DNA TGTGCCAGCAGCTTCCGGGACAGGGGGGCCAGCACTGAAGCTTTCTTT. It specifies CASSFRDRGASTEAFF.

This chain links TRBV30 with TRBJ1-2; 7 bases fit TRBD1. The CDR3 has 12 amino acids. The germline CDR1 and CDR2 sequences are GTSNPN and SVGIG (reference sequence). Losses at the gene ends were 1 base for V and 8 bases for J; bases not matched to a gene: 4. The CDR3 protein is CAWSDRGVGYTF. The DNA of the CDR3 is TGTGCCTGGAGTGACAGGGGTGTAGGCTACACCTTC.

The chain links TRBV28 to TRBJ1-5, with TRBD1 matching over 10 bases. Germline V gene data show CDR1 as MDHEN and CDR2 as SYDVKM. The V gene end was trimmed by 5 bases and the J gene end by 8 bases; junction bases not matched to a gene: 9. This CDR3 contains 15 residues. The CDR3 nucleotides read TGTGCCAGCAGTCTTCCGGGACAGGGGATTAAGCCCCAGCATTTT. As protein: CASSLPGQGIKPQHF.

This chain joins TRBV13 and TRBJ2-5; D possibly uses TRBD1 or TRBD2 (7 bases each). The V end was cut by 4 bases, the J end by 5 bases, with 14 bases between. CDR1 is PRHDT and CDR2 is FYEKMQ in the germline V gene (reference sequence). The CDR3 consists of 14 residues. In DNA, the CDR3 is TGTGCCAGCAGCTCAGGGGGGGGGTCGGAGACCCAGTACTTC. Its translation is CASSSGGGSETQYF.

V gene TRBV5-1 combines with J gene TRBJ1-4; D possibly corresponds to TRBD1 (6 bases). The CDR3 consists of 15 residues. The germline CDR1 and CDR2 sequences are SGHRS and YFSETQ. Trimming pared 3 bases from V and 2 bases from J, leaving 11 bases between. The CDR3 is CASSSSGGTNEKLFF. As DNA, the CDR3 is TGCGCCAGCAGCTCCTCTGGGGGCACTAATGAAAAACTGTTTTTT.

The CDR3 DNA is TGCGCCAGCAGCTTGGAGCCCGACAGGGGTTCTAGCTATGGCTACACCTTC. Translation: CASSLEPDRGSSYGYTF. This chain uses TRBV5-1 with TRBJ1-2; 8 positions agree with TRBD1. The CDR3 is made up of 17 amino acids. After removal of 0 bases from V and 4 bases from J, the junction contained 11 bases not matched to a gene. Looked up from germline, CDR1 is SGHRS and CDR2 is YFSETQ.

The chain has TRBV6-6 and TRBJ2-7; possibly TRBD2 for D (6 bases). This CDR3 contains 15 residues. CDR1 is MNHNY, CDR2 SVGAGI, per germline (reference sequence). Trimming left V 1 base short and J 4 bases short, with 14 bases between. CDR3 in amino acids: CASSYYAGGGYEQYF. The CDR3 DNA reads as TGTGCCAGCAGTTACTACGCCGGGGGTGGGTACGAGCAGTACTTC.

This clone was picked up one time. V gene TRBV5-1 combines with J gene TRBJ2-7; TRBD2 matches at 8 bases. The CDR3 totals 14 residues. CDR1 is SGHRS, CDR2 YFSETQ, per germline. Trimming at V came to 4 bases and at J to 1 base, leaving 4 bases not matched to a gene. The chain's CDR3 is CASSALAGSYEQYF. The CDR3 DNA reads TGCGCCAGCAGCGCATTAGCGGGATCCTACGAGCAGTACTTC.

The rearrangement joins TRBV27 to TRBJ2-1; D is perhaps TRBD1 (6 bases). Germline CDR1 MNHEY, CDR2 SMNVEV (reference sequence). V lost 4 bases and J lost 7, with 11 bases in between. CDR3 length: 13 amino acids. The CDR3 region has the DNA TGTGCCAGCAGTTCCACAGGGTGGAATGAGCAGTTCTTC. As protein: CASSSTGWNEQFF.

This chain links TRBV3-1 (or the pseudogene TRBV3-2) with TRBJ2-1, with no clear D. Trimming removed 0 bases at V and 0 bases at J, with 9 bases between. Germline CDR1 and CDR2: LGHDT and YNNKEL (reference sequence). The CDR3 runs to 16 residues. CDR3 in DNA: TGTGCCAGCAGCCAAGATGCCGCGAGCTCCTACAATGAGCAGTTCTTC. This sequence encodes CASSQDAASSYNEQFF.

The chain recombines TRBV12-5 with TRBJ1-3, with 8 nucleotides matching TRBD1. The CDR3 has 15 amino acids. Looked up from germline, CDR1 is LGHNT and CDR2 is FRNRAP. The V and J ends lost 5 bases and 4 bases, in that order; junction bases with no gene match: 7. The CDR3 region has the DNA TGTGCTAGTGGTAAGGGGGGGACAGGAGGAAACACCATATATTTT. Translation: CASGKGGTGGNTIYF. The full variable domain, its missing parts supplied by reference TRBV12-5 and TRBJ1-3, is DARVTQTPRHKVTEMGQEVTMRCQPILGHNTVFWYRQTMMQGLELLAYFRNRAPLDDSGMPKDRFSAEMPDATLATLKIQPSEPRDSAVYFCASGKGGTGGNTIYFGEGSWLTVV.

The V and J genes are TRBV6-5 and TRBJ1-2, with a possible D match to TRBD1 (5 bases). This CDR3 contains 14 residues. CDR1 is MNHEY, CDR2 SVGAGI, per germline. V gave up 7 bases and J gave up 3 bases, with 15 bases separating them. The CDR3 protein is CASIFWTGDYGYTF. CDR3 in DNA: TGTGCCAGCATCTTTTGGACGGGGGACTATGGCTACACCTTC.

The chain carries TRBV7-2 and TRBJ2-1; a possible D gene is TRBD2 (6 bases). Looked up from germline, CDR1 is SGHTA and CDR2 is FQGNSA. V gave up 4 bases and J gave up 3 bases, with 13 bases separating them. This CDR3 spans 15 amino acids. CDR3 protein: CASSWGDEIYNEQFF. For the CDR3, the DNA is TGTGCCAGCAGCTGGGGGGATGAAATCTACAATGAGCAGTTCTTC.

V usage is TRBV10-2 and J usage is TRBJ2-7; D uncertain. The germline V and J ends were trimmed by 3 bases and 4 bases, with 19 bases remaining between them. Germline values: CDR1 WSHSY, CDR2 SAAADI. This CDR3 is built from 16 residues. The CDR3 DNA follows: TGCGCCAGCAGTGAAGAAGACCGGGTCCCAAAATACGAGCAGTACTTC. This translates into CASSEEDRVPKYEQYF.

The V gene is TRBV12-3 or TRBV12-4, the J gene TRBJ2-1; 11 positions match TRBD2. The CDR3 length is 13 residues. V gave up 11 bases and J gave up 7 bases; unmatched junction bases: 7. The DNA for the CDR3 is TGTGCCGGCGGGACTAGCGGTAAAAATGAGCAGTTCTTC. The encoded protein is CAGGTSGKNEQFF.

The chain couples TRBV14 to TRBJ2-7; TRBD1 aligns across 9 bases. The CDR3 runs to 19 residues. Losses at the gene ends were 3 bases for V and 5 bases for J; bases not matched to a gene: 20. Germline V gene data show CDR1 as SGHDN and CDR2 as FVKESK. CDR3 DNA sequence: TGTGCCAGCAGCCAGTCGGTCCTAACGTCCGGGACAGGGAGGCACGAGCAGTACTTC. Protein product: CASSQSVLTSGTGRHEQYF.

The V gene is TRBV30, the J gene TRBJ2-2; 8 bases align to TRBD2. Looked up from germline, CDR1 is GTSNPN and CDR2 is SVGIG (reference sequence). Trimming cost V 3 bases and J 0 bases; bases outside gene matches: 0. The CDR3 spans 14 residues. CDR3 amino acids: CAWRGLANTGELFF. The CDR3 DNA is TGTGCCTGGAGGGGACTAGCGAACACCGGGGAGCTGTTTTTT. The full variable domain, completed using reference TRBV30 and TRBJ2-2, is SQTIHQWPATLVQPVGSPLSLECTVEGTSNPNLYWYRQAAGRGLQLLFYSVGIGQISSEVPQNLSASRPQDRQFILSSKKLLLSDSGFYLCAWRGLANTGELFFGEGSRLTVL.

The chain uses TRBV5-1 and TRBJ1-2, with 7 bases identical to TRBD1. The CDR3 contains 15 residues. With 0 bases clipped from V and 4 bases from J, the junction kept 6 bases outside the gene matches. Germline CDR1 SGHRS, CDR2 YFSETQ. CDR3 nucleotide sequence: TGCGCCAGCAGCTTGGACGGGACAGATATCTATGGCTACACCTTC. Translation: CASSLDGTDIYGYTF. Supplemented by reference TRBV5-1 and TRBJ1-2, the full variable domain reads KAGVTQTPRYLIKTRGQQVTLSCSPISGHRSVSWYQQTPGQGLQFLFEYFSETQRNKGNFPGRFSGRQFSNSRSEMNVSTLELGDSALYLCASSLDGTDIYGYTFGSGTRLTVV.

CDR3 region: CSASVSGTSTDTQYF. The CDR3 DNA follows: TGCAGTGCTAGTGTTAGCGGAACTAGCACAGATACGCAGTATTTT. The rearrangement uses TRBV20-1 and TRBJ2-3; weak D call: TRBD2 (6 bases). Trimming stripped 3 bases from V and 0 bases from J, with 13 bases between. This CDR3 contains 15 residues. From germline, CDR1 is DFQATT and CDR2 SNEGSKA (reference sequence).

This clone was detected once. The rearrangement joins TRBV27 to TRBJ1-1, with 8 nucleotides matching TRBD1. With 3 bases clipped from V and 2 bases from J, the junction kept 2 bases outside the gene matches. The CDR3 has 14 amino acids. The germline gives CDR1 MNHEY, CDR2 SMNVEV (reference sequence). The CDR3 reads CASSFGTGNTEAFF. Here the CDR3 DNA reads TGTGCCAGCAGTTTTGGGACAGGAAACACTGAAGCTTTCTTT.

This clone was seen only once. This sequence joins TRBV19 and TRBJ2-3, with 7 bases fitting TRBD2. The J segment lost 0 bases and the V segment lost 6 bases, leaving 3 bases of the junction unmatched. Germline loops: CDR1 LNHDA, CDR2 SQIVND (reference sequence). The CDR3 is made up of 14 amino acids. The CDR3 sequence is CASSSGTSTDTQYF. The CDR3 coding sequence is TGTGCCAGTAGCAGCGGGACGAGCACAGATACGCAGTATTTT.

The chain links TRBV25-1 to TRBJ2-2, with a tentative D call TRBD1 (5 bases). The length of the CDR3 is 16 residues. Germline assignment: CDR1 MGHDK and CDR2 SYGVNS. V was clipped by 3 bases and J by 5 bases, with 16 bases between them. The CDR3, as DNA: TGTGCCAGCAGTGACCCCTCAGGGCGTAATACCGGGGAGCTGTTTTTT. Its translation is CASSDPSGRNTGELFF.

Concerning this clone: The limits of the CDR3 on the DNA are not certain, so only TCRdb's listed CDR3 is given. The genes are TRBV27 and TRBJ2-3; the listed D gene, TRBD2, was not tested against the DNA. 17 amino acids form the CDR3, both terminal residues included. The germline V gene has CDR1 MNHEY and CDR2 SMNVEV (reference sequence). The CDR3 region is CASSSSSSGIKGDTQYF.

This chain connects TRBV27 to TRBJ2-7; 7 nucleotides line up with TRBD2. This CDR3 is 16 amino acids long. Germline assignment: CDR1 MNHEY and CDR2 SMNVEV (reference sequence). Losses at the gene ends were 2 bases for V and 2 bases for J; bases not matched to a gene: 9. The CDR3 nucleotides read TGTGCCAGCAGTTTACTGGGGGGGGTAACAACCTACGAGCAGTACTTC. It translates to CASSLLGGVTTYEQYF.